The 25 T cell receptor beta chains listed next were all sequenced from one sample in a study of CD8 T cells in Susac syndrome. Random hexamers were used to reverse transcribe the RNA input (about 0.5 to 1 ug). TCRdb passed the immunoSEQ multiplex PCR reads through MiXCR, listing each CDR3 protein once. The repertoire holds some 110,000 distinct CDR3 sequences, with 85% to 95% as singletons. The sequencing sample was made of CD8+ T cells from PBMCs. All receptors come from a human donor with Susac syndrome.

The CDR3 spells CASSLLGTSGPNEQFF. The CDR3 DNA reads as TGTGCCAGCAGCCTACTCGGGACTAGCGGGCCCAATGAGCAGTTCTTC. The chain uses TRBV27 and TRBJ2-1, with 12 bases lining up with TRBD2. Germline CDR1 MNHEY, CDR2 SMNVEV (reference sequence). This CDR3 spans 16 amino acids. The V segment lost 6 bases and the J segment 6 bases; nucleotides outside the gene matches: 9.

This clonotype is a singleton in its sample. This chain joins TRBV7-9 and TRBJ1-2; no clear D. CDR1 and CDR2 (germline): SEHNR, FQNEAQ (reference sequence). This CDR3 spans 14 amino acids. V was cut by 8 bases and J by 2 bases, with 15 bases left in between. The CDR3 here is CASSPGSLNYGYTF. The CDR3 coding sequence is TGTGCCAGCTCCCCCGGTAGTCTCAACTATGGCTACACCTTC.

This chain links TRBV25-1 with TRBJ1-5; no definite D call. The CDR3 is made up of 13 amino acids. V shed 4 bases and J shed 3 bases, with 7 bases lying between them. Germline loops: CDR1 MGHDK, CDR2 SYGVNS. CDR3 sequence (DNA): TGTGCCAGCAGTGCTGGGGACAATCAGCCCCAGCATTTT. It is translated as CASSAGDNQPQHF.

The chain employs TRBV29-1 and TRBJ2-1, with D perhaps matching TRBD2 (6 bases). Trimming shortened V by 6 bases and J by 3 bases, and 12 bases separated the two germline ends. The CDR3 has 13 amino acids. Germline V CDR1 and CDR2: SQVTM, ANQGSEA. The CDR3 DNA is TGCAGCGTGGCCGGGACTGGCTACAATGAGCAGTTCTTC. It codes for CSVAGTGYNEQFF.

The chain employs TRBV7-6 and TRBJ1-2, with D maybe TRBD1 (5 bases). Trimming left V 10 bases short and J 0 bases short, with 18 bases between. This CDR3 is built from 15 residues. CDR1 SGHVS and CDR2 FNYEAQ come from the germline V gene. CDR3 in DNA: TGTGCCACTCTACCCGGGACCGATACTAACTATGGCTACACCTTC. This gives the protein CATLPGTDTNYGYTF.

The chain couples TRBV12-3 or TRBV12-4 to TRBJ1-2; tentative D call: TRBD1 (5 bases). With 5 bases removed from V and 7 bases from J, the gap between germline ends came to 20 bases. The CDR3 runs to 15 residues. Here the CDR3 DNA reads TGTGCCAGCAGTCCTAGCCCCACAGGTTTTGGTGGCTACACCTTC. This codes for CASSPSPTGFGGYTF.

This chain uses TRBV3-1 with TRBJ2-3; 8 bases map to TRBD2. Germline CDR1 reads LGHDT; CDR2 reads YNNKEL (reference sequence). V gave up 4 bases and J gave up 2 bases; unmatched junction bases: 8. The CDR3 is 16 residues long. CDR3 residues: CASSPQLAGYTDTQYF. The CDR3 bases are TGTGCCAGCAGCCCACAGCTAGCGGGCTACACAGATACGCAGTATTTT.

The J gene is TRBJ2-5, the V gene TRBV15; possible D gene TRBD2, 6 bases. V was cut by 0 bases and J by 2 bases, with 19 bases left in between. The CDR3 length is 18 residues. Germline loops: CDR1 LNHNV, CDR2 YYDKDF (reference sequence). The CDR3 loop is CATSRDGGGGWNQETQYF. CDR3 sequence (DNA): TGTGCCACCAGCAGAGACGGGGGTGGGGGATGGAATCAAGAGACCCAGTACTTC.

This chain joins TRBV15 and TRBJ1-2, with unresolved D. The CDR3 length is 18 residues. The V gene's germline CDR1 is LNHNV and CDR2 YYDKDF (reference sequence). V was shortened by 0 bases and J by 1 base, with 18 bases between the two germline ends. The CDR3 protein is CATSRDLLTSTLNYGYTF. The CDR3 nucleotides read TGTGCCACCAGCAGAGATCTTCTTACGTCGACTCTTAACTATGGCTACACCTTC.

This rearrangement joins TRBV7-9 to TRBJ2-7; the D gene is possibly TRBD1 (6 bases). The CDR3 has 13 amino acids. Trimming left V 5 bases short and J 6 bases short, with 14 bases between. Germline CDR1 SEHNR, CDR2 FQNEAQ (reference sequence). The CDR3 DNA follows: TGTGCCAGCAGCCCCGAACAGGGACCCGAGCAGTACTTC. It translates to CASSPEQGPEQYF.

V gene TRBV7-9 combines with J gene TRBJ2-7, with D maybe TRBD1 (5 bases). The CDR3 runs to 15 residues. V was shortened by 2 bases and J by 1 base, with 12 bases between the two germline ends. Germline assignment: CDR1 SEHNR and CDR2 FQNEAQ (reference sequence). The CDR3 DNA reads TGTGCCAGCAGCTTAACCCCAGGGCCGTCCTACGAGCAGTACTTC. Its translation is CASSLTPGPSYEQYF.

V is TRBV10-3 and J is TRBJ2-3; unclear D gene. Between the trimmed V and J ends, which lost 2 bases and 0 bases, there was a span of 6 bases. CDR3 length: 14 residues. Per the germline V gene, CDR1 is ENHRY and CDR2 is SYGVKD. For the CDR3, the DNA is TGTGCCATCAGTGAGGTGGGGAGCACAGATACGCAGTATTTT. As protein: CAISEVGSTDTQYF.

The V call is TRBV29-1, the J call TRBJ2-7; possibly TRBD2 for D (5 bases). The CDR3 is 13 amino acids. Trimming cost V 1 base and J 3 bases, with 10 bases left between them. Germline values: CDR1 SQVTM, CDR2 ANQGSEA. CDR3 in amino acids: CSVEGRGNYEQYF. The CDR3 DNA reads TGCAGCGTTGAAGGCCGGGGAAACTACGAGCAGTACTTC.

V and J are TRBV7-9 and TRBJ1-1; 7 bases line up with TRBD1. V lost 10 bases, J lost 3 bases, and 2 bases stayed unmatched. The CDR3 length is 11 residues. Germline-derived CDR1 and CDR2 are SEHNR and FQNEAQ (reference sequence). The CDR3 region is CANTGDTEAFF. The DNA for the CDR3 is TGTGCCAACACAGGGGACACTGAAGCTTTCTTT. Based on the CDR3 plus reference TRBV7-9 and TRBJ1-1, the full variable domain is DTGVSQNPRHKITKRGQNVTFRCDPISEHNRLYWYRQTLGQGPEFLTYFQNEAQLEKSRLLSDRFSAERPKGSFSTLEIQRTEQGDSAMYLCANTGDTEAFFGQGTRLTVV.

This chain uses TRBV5-4 with TRBJ1-6; D is possibly TRBD1 (6 bases). Germline lookup yields CDR1 SGHNT and CDR2 YYREEE (reference sequence). This CDR3 has 13 amino acids. V lost 4 bases, J lost 10 bases, and 12 bases lay in between. In nucleotides, the CDR3 is TGTGCCAGCAGCCAGGGGACGGGCTCACCCCTCCACTTT. As protein: CASSQGTGSPLHF.

The rearrangement links TRBV7-6 to TRBJ2-5; TRBD2 is a possible D gene (6 bases). CDR1 and CDR2 (germline): SGHVS, FNYEAQ. The germline V and J ends were trimmed by 6 bases and 5 bases, with 16 bases remaining between them. The CDR3 contains 14 residues. CDR3 residues: CASRDSGGVETQYF. The DNA for the CDR3 is TGTGCCAGCAGAGACTCCGGAGGGGTGGAGACCCAGTACTTC.

The chain employs TRBV4-1 and TRBJ2-7; D gene uncertain. Germline lookup yields CDR1 MGHRA and CDR2 YSYEKL. The germline V and J ends were trimmed by 0 bases and 3 bases, with 6 bases remaining between them. This CDR3 comprises 13 residues. In DNA, the CDR3 is TGCGCCAGCAGCCAAGATCCCTACTACGAGCAGTACTTC. Protein product: CASSQDPYYEQYF.

The chain employs TRBV20-1 and TRBJ2-3; possibly TRBD1 for D (5 bases). From germline, CDR1 is DFQATT and CDR2 SNEGSKA (reference sequence). V was cut by 4 bases and J by 0 bases, with 17 bases left in between. CDR3 length: 16 amino acids. CDR3: CSAIKGHQLSTDTQYF. The CDR3 DNA is TGCAGTGCTATAAAAGGACACCAGTTAAGCACAGATACGCAGTATTTT.

V usage is TRBV5-1 and J usage is TRBJ1-1; 7 bases agree with TRBD1. Germline V CDR1 and CDR2: SGHRS, YFSETQ. CDR3 length: 13 amino acids. V was pared by 1 base and J by 3 bases, with 0 bases of the junction left unmatched. CDR3 protein: CASSLTGDTEAFF. CDR3 DNA: TGCGCCAGCAGCTTGACAGGGGACACTGAAGCTTTCTTT.

The chain is built from TRBV25-1 and TRBJ1-1, with D tentatively TRBD1 (5 bases). The length of the CDR3 is 15 residues. Trimming cost V 4 bases and J 1 base, with 13 bases left between them. In germline, CDR1 is MGHDK, CDR2 SYGVNS. The CDR3 DNA reads as TGTGCCAGCAGTGGGGCAGGGTGGGCGAACACTGAAGCTTTCTTT. It codes for CASSGAGWANTEAFF.

This clonotype was seen once. The chain uses TRBV12-3 or TRBV12-4 and TRBJ2-1; possible D gene TRBD1, 6 bases. The ends were cut back, 7 bases at V and 1 base at J, with 11 bases in the middle. The CDR3 totals 14 residues. The DNA for the CDR3 is TGTGCCAGCATTAACAGGGAATCCTACAATGAGCAGTTCTTC. The encoded protein is CASINRESYNEQFF.

V and J are TRBV4-1 and TRBJ2-4; D is uncertain. V lost 2 bases and J 7 bases, leaving 9 bases between the germline ends. Germline values: CDR1 MGHRA, CDR2 YSYEKL. The CDR3 totals 13 residues. For the CDR3, the DNA is TGCGCCAGCAGCCAACTCAACGGTAACATTCAGTACTTC. As protein: CASSQLNGNIQYF.

This chain connects TRBV15 to TRBJ1-2; no clear D gene. In germline, CDR1 is LNHNV, CDR2 YYDKDF (reference sequence). V lost 0 bases and J lost 0, with 5 bases in between. The CDR3 has 14 residues. The CDR3 here is CATSRDSANYGYTF. Here the CDR3 DNA reads TGTGCCACCAGCAGAGATAGTGCTAACTATGGCTACACCTTC.

This chain links TRBV20-1 with TRBJ2-7; 11 nucleotides match TRBD2. The V and J ends lost 3 bases and 7 bases, in that order; junction bases with no gene match: 8. Germline V gene sequence: CDR1 DFQATT, CDR2 SNEGSKA (reference sequence). This CDR3 comprises 14 residues. CDR3 sequence (DNA): TGCAGTGCTAGGTCGGCCCTAGCGGGGGGTGAGCAGTACTTC. This gives the protein CSARSALAGGEQYF.

The chain joins TRBV18 to TRBJ2-3; D uncertain. Germline-derived CDR1 and CDR2 are KGHSH and LQKENI. Trimming cost V 0 bases and J 5 bases, with 12 bases left between them. The CDR3 covers 15 residues. CDR3 protein: CASSPPVSAEDTQYF. The CDR3 nucleotides are TGTGCCAGCTCACCACCCGTTTCGGCGGAAGATACGCAGTATTTT.